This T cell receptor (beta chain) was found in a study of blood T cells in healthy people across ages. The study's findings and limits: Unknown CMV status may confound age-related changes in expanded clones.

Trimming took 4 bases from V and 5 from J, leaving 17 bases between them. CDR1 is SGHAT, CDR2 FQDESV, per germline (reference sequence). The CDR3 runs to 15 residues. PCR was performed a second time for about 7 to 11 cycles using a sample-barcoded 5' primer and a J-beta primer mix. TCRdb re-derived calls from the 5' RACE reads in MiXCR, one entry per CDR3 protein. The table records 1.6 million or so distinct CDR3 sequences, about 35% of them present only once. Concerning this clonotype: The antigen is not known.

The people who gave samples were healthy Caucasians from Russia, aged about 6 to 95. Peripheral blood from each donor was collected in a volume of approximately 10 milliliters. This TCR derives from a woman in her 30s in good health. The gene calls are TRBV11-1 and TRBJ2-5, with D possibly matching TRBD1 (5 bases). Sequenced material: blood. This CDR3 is CASSSTRAESETQYF. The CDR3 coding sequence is TGTGCCAGCAGCTCGACCAGGGCAGAGAGTGAGACCCAGTACTTC.